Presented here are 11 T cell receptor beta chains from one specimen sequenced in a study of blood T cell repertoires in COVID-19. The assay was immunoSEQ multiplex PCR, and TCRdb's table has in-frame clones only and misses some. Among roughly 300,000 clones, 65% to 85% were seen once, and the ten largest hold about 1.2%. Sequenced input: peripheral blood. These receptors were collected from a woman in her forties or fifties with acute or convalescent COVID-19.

CDR3 in amino acids: CASSFSTGWYGYTF. CDR3 DNA: TGTGCCAGCAGCTTCTCGACAGGGTGGTATGGCTACACCTTC. The chain has TRBV5-4 and TRBJ1-2; TRBD1 matches 7 bases. The CDR3 is 14 residues long. Per the germline V gene, CDR1 is SGHNT and CDR2 is YYREEE (reference sequence). The trim removed 2 bases at V and 5 bases at J, leaving 6 bases unmatched.

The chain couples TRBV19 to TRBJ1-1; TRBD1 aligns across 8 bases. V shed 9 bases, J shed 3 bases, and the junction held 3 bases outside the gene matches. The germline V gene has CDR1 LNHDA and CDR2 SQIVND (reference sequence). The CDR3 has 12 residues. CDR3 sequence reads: CASEQGDTEAFF. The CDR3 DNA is TGTGCCAGCGAACAGGGGGACACTGAAGCTTTCTTT.

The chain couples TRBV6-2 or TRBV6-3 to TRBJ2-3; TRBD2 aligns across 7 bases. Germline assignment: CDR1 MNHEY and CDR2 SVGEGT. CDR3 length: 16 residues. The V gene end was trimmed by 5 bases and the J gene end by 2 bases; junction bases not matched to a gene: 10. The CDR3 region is CASSPAGDLSTDTQYF. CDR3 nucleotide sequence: TGTGCCAGCAGTCCGGCGGGGGACTTATCCACAGATACGCAGTATTTT.

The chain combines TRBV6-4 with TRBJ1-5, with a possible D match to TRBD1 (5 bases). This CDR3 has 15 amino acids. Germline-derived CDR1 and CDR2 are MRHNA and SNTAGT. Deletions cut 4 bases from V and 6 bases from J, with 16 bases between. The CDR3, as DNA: TGTGCCAGCAGTGGGGACGGGAGTAATGGTCAGCCCCAGCATTTT. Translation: CASSGDGSNGQPQHF.

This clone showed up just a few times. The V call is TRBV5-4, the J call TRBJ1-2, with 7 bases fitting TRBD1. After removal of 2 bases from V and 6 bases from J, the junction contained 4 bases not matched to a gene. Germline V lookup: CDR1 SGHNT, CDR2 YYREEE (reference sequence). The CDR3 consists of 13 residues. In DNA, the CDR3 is TGTGCCAGCAGCTTTACAGGGGTCGATGGCTACACCTTC. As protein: CASSFTGVDGYTF.

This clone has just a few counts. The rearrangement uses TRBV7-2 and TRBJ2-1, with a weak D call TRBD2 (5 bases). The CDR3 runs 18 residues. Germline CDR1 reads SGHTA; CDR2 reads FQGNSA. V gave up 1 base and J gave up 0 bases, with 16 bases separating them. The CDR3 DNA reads TGTGCCAGCAGCTTAGTAATAGGCGGACTCGTCTCCTACAATGAGCAGTTCTTC. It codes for CASSLVIGGLVSYNEQFF.

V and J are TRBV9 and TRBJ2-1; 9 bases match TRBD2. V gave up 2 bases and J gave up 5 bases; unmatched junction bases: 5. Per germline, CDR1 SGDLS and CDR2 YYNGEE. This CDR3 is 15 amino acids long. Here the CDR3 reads CASSVTTSGDNEQFF. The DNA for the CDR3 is TGTGCCAGCAGCGTTACGACTAGCGGTGACAATGAGCAGTTCTTC.

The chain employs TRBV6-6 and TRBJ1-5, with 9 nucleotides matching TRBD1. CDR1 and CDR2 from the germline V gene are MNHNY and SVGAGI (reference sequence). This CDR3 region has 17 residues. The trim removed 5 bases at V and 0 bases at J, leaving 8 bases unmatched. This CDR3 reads CASSPGGTGFSNQPQHF. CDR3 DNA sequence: TGTGCCAGCAGTCCAGGAGGGACAGGGTTTAGCAATCAGCCCCAGCATTTT.

CDR3 region: CASRGGNTGELFF. CDR3 bases: TGTGCCAGCCGCGGGGGTAACACCGGGGAGCTGTTTTTT. The rearrangement links TRBV12-3 or TRBV12-4 to TRBJ2-2; 7 nucleotides agree with TRBD2. With 8 bases clipped from V and 2 bases from J, the junction kept 2 bases outside the gene matches. This CDR3 contains 13 residues.

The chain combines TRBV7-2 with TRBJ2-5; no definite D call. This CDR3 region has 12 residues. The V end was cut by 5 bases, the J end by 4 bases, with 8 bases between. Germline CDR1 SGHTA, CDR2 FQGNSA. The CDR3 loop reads CASSTRGETQYF. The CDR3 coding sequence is TGTGCCAGCAGCACCCGAGGAGAGACCCAGTACTTC.

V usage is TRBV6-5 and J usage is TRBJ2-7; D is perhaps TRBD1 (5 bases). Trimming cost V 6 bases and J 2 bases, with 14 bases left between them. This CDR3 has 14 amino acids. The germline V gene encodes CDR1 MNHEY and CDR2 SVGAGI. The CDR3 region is CASRLSRVAYEQYF. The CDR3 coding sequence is TGTGCCAGCAGACTCTCCAGGGTCGCCTACGAGCAGTACTTC.